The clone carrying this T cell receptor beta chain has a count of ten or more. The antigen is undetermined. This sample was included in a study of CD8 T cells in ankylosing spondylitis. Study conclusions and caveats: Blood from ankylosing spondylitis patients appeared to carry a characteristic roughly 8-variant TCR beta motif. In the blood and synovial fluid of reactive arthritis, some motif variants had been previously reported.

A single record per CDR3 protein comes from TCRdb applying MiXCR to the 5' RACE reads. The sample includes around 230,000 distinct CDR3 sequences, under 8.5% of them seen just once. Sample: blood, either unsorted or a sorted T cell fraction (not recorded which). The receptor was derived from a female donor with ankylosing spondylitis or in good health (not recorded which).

The CDR3 loop reads CASSYTTSGSTDTQYF. The DNA of the CDR3 is TGTGCCAGCAGTTATACGACTAGCGGGAGCACAGATACGCAGTATTTT. The chain has TRBV6-2 or TRBV6-3 and TRBJ2-3; 10 bases are a match to TRBD2. In germline, CDR1 is MNHEY, CDR2 SVGEGT. The CDR3 consists of 16 residues. V lost 3 bases to trimming and J lost 0 bases; unmatched junction nucleotides: 3.